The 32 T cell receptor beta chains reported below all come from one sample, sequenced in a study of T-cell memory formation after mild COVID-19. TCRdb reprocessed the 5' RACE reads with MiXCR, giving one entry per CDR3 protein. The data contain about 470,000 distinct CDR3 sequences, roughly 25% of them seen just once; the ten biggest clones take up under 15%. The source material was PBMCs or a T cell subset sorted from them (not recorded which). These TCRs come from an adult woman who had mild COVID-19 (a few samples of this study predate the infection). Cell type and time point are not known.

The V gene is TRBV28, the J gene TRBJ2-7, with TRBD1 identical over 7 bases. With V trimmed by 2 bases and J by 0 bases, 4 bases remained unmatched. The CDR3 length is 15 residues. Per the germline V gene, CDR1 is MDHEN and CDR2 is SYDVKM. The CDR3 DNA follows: TGTGCCAGCAGTTTAAAGGGACAGCCCTCCTACGAGCAGTACTTC. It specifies CASSLKGQPSYEQYF.

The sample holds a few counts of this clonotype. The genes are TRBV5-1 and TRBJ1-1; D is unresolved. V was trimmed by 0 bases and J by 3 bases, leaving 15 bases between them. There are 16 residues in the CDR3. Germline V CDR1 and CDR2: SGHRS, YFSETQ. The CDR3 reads CASSLVSPLAYTEAFF. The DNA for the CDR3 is TGCGCCAGCAGCTTGGTATCACCTCTCGCCTACACTGAAGCTTTCTTT.

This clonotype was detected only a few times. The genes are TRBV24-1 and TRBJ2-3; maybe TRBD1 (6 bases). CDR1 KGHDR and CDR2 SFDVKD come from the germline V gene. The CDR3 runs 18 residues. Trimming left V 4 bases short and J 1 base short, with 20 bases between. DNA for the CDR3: TGTGCCACCAGTGACCCCACCTGGGGGCGCGAAGGCACAGATACGCAGTATTTT. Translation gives CATSDPTWGREGTDTQYF.

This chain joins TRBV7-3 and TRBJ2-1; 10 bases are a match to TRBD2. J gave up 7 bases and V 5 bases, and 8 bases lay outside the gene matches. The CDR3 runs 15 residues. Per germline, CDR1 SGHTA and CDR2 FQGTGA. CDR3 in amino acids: CASSQIAGGWNEQFF. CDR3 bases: TGTGCCAGCAGCCAAATAGCGGGAGGCTGGAATGAGCAGTTCTTC.

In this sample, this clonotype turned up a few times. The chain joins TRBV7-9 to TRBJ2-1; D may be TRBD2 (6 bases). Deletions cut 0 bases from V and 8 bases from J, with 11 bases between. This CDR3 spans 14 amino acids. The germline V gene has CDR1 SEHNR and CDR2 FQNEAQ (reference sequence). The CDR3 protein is CASSLAGLPDEQFF. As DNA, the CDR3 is TGTGCCAGCAGCTTAGCGGGACTTCCCGATGAGCAGTTCTTC.

For the CDR3, the DNA is TGTGCCAGCAGCGCTCGAAGGACTAGTGAAGAGACCCAGTACTTC. This codes for CASSARRTSEETQYF. The V and J genes are TRBV7-9 and TRBJ2-5; 7 nucleotides line up with TRBD2. With V trimmed by 5 bases and J by 3 bases, 9 bases remained unmatched. The CDR3 loop spans 15 amino acids. CDR1 SEHNR and CDR2 FQNEAQ come from the germline V gene (reference sequence).

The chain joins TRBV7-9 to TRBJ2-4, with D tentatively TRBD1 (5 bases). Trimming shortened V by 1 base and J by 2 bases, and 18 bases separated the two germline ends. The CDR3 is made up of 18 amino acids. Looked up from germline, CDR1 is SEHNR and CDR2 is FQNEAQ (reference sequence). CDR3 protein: CASSLETARQGTKNIQYF. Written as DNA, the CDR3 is TGTGCCAGCAGCTTAGAAACGGCCCGCCAGGGAACCAAAAACATTCAGTACTTC.

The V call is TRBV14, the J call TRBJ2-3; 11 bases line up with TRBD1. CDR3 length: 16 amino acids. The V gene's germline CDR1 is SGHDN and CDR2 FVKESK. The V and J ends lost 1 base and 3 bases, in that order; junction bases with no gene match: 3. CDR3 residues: CASSQAGTGGTDTQYF. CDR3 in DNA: TGTGCCAGCAGCCAAGCCGGGACAGGGGGAACAGATACGCAGTATTTT.

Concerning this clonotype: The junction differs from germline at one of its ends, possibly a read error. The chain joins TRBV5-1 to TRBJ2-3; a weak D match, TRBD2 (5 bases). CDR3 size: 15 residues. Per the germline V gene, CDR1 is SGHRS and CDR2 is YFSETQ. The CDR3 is CASNLGVSSTDTQYF. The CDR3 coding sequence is TGCGCCAGCAACTTGGGAGTCTCTAGCACAGATACGCAGTATTTT.

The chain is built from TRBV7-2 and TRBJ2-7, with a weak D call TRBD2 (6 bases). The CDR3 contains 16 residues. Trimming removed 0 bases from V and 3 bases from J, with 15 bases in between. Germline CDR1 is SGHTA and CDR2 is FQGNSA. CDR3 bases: TGTGCCAGCAGCTTAGCTGTTGGCGGGATCCACTACGAGCAGTACTTC. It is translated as CASSLAVGGIHYEQYF.

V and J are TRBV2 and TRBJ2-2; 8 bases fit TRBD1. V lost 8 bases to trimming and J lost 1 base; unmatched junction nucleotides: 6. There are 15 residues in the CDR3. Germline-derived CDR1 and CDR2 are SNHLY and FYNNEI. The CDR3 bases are TGTGCCAGCCCCAGGACAGGGCAGAACACCGGGGAGCTGTTTTTT. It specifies CASPRTGQNTGELFF.

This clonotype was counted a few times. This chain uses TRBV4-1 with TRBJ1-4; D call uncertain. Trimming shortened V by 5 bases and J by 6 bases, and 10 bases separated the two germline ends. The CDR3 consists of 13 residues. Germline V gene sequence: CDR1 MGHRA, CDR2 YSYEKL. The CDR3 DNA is TGCGCCAGCAGCTCCAATGAGGATGAAAAACTGTTTTTT. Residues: CASSSNEDEKLFF.

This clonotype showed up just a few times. The CDR3 sequence is CASSLSARGADTQYF. The CDR3 coding sequence is TGTGCCAGCAGTTTATCCGCCAGGGGGGCAGATACGCAGTATTTT. The V and J genes are TRBV28 and TRBJ2-3; weak D call: TRBD1 (7 bases). V lost 1 base and J 4 bases, leaving 12 bases between the germline ends. This CDR3 is 15 amino acids long. From germline, CDR1 is MDHEN and CDR2 SYDVKM. Full variable domain (remainder filled in from reference TRBV28 and TRBJ2-3): DVKVTQSSRYLVKRTGEKVFLECVQDMDHENMFWYRQDPGLGLRLIYFSYDVKMKEKGDIPEGYSVSREKKERFSLILESASTNQTSMYLCASSLSARGADTQYFGPGTRLTVL.

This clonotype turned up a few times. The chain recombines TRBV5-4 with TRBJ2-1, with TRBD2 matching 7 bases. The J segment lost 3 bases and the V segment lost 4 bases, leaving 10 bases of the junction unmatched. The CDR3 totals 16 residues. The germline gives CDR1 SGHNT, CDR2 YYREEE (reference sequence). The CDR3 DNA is TGTGCCAGCAGCCTAGGCCGAAGCGGGGACTACAATGAGCAGTTCTTC. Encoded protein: CASSLGRSGDYNEQFF.

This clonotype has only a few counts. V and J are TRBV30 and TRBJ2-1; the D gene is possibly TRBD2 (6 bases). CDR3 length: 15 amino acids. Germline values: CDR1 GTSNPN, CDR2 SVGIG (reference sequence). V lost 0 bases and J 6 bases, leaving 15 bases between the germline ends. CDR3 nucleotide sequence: TGTGCCTGGAGTGTCTGGGTGGGAGGAATCAATGAGCAGTTCTTC. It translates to CAWSVWVGGINEQFF.

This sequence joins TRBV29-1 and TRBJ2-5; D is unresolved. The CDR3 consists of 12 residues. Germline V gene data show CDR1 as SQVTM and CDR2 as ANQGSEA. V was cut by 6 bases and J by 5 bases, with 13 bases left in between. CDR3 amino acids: CSVAAFSETQYF. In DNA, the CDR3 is TGCAGCGTCGCGGCTTTCTCGGAGACCCAGTACTTC.

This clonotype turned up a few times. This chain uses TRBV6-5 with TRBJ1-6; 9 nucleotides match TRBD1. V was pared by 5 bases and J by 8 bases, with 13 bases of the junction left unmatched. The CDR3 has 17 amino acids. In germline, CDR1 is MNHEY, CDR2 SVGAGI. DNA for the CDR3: TGTGCCAGCAGTCTTACAGGGACAGGGTATGAGGATTCACCCCTCCACTTT. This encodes CASSLTGTGYEDSPLHF.

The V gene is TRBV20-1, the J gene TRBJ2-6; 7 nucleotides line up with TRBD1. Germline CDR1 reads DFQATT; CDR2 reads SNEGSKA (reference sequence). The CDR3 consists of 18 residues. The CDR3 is CSSTPPTGYFSGANVLTF. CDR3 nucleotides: TGCAGCTCGACCCCTCCGACAGGGTACTTTTCTGGGGCCAACGTCCTGACTTTC.

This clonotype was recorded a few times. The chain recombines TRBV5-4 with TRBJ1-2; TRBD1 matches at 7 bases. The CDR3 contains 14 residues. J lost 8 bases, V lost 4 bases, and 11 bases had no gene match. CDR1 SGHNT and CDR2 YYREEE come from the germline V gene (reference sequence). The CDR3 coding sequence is TGTGCCAGCAGCGTAACAGGGGCCACTGGGGGCTACACCTTC. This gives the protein CASSVTGATGGYTF.

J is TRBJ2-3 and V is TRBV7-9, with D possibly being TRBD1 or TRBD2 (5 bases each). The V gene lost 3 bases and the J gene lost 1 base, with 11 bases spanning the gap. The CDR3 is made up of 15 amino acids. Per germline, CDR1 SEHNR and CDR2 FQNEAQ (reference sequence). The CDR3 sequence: CASSFTVGRTDTQYF. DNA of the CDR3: TGTGCCAGCAGCTTTACAGTGGGACGCACAGATACGCAGTATTTT.

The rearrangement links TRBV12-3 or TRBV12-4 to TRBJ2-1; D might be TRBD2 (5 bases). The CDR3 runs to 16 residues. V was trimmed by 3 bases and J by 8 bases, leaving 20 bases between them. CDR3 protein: CASSFLRRSYIYEQFF. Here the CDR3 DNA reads TGTGCCAGCAGTTTTCTAAGGAGGAGCTACATCTATGAGCAGTTCTTC.

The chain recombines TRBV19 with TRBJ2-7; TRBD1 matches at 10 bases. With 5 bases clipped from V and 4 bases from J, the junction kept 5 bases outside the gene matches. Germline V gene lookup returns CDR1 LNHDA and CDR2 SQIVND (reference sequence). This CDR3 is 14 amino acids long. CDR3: CASSSGTGEYEQYF. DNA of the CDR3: TGTGCCAGTAGTTCCGGGACAGGGGAATACGAGCAGTACTTC.

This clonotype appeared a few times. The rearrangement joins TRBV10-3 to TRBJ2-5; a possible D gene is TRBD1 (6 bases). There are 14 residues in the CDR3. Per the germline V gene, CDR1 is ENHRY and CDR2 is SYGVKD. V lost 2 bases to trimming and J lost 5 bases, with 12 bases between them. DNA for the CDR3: TGTGCCATCAGTGAGAATCGACAGGCGGAGACCCAGTACTTC. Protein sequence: CAISENRQAETQYF.

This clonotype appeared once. CDR3 DNA: TGTGCCAGCAGCTTACTGGGGAAACAATTCGACTATGGCTACACCTTC. Amino acid sequence: CASSLLGKQFDYGYTF. The genes are TRBV7-8 and TRBJ1-2, with no clear D. V gave up 2 bases and J gave up 3 bases, with 16 bases separating them. Germline CDR1 reads SGHVS; CDR2 reads FQNEAQ. The length of the CDR3 is 16 residues.

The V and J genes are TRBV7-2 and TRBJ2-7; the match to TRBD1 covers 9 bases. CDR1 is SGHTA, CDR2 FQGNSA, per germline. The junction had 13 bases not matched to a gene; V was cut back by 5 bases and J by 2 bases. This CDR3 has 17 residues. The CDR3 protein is CASSLLSGTGRPYEQYF. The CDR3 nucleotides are TGTGCCAGCAGCCTCCTCTCCGGGACAGGGAGGCCCTACGAGCAGTACTTC.

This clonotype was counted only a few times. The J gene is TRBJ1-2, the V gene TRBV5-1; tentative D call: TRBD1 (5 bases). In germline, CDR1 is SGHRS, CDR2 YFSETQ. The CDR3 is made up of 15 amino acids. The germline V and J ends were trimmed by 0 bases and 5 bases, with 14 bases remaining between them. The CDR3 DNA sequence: TGCGCCAGCAGCTTGGGACAGAGTATACTATATGGCTACACCTTC. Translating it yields CASSLGQSILYGYTF.

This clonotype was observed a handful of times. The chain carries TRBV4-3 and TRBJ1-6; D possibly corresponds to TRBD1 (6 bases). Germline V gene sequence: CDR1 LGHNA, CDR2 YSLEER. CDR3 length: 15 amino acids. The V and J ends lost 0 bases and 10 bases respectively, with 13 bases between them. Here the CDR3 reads CASSQDWGGRSPLHF. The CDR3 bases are TGCGCCAGCAGCCAAGATTGGGGGGGGCGGTCACCCCTCCACTTT.

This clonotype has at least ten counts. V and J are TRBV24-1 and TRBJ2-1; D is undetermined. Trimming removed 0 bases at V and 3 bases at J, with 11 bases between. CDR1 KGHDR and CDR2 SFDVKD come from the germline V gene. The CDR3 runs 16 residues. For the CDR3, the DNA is TGTGCCACCAGTGATTTGGAGTCAGCCGGCTACAATGAGCAGTTCTTC. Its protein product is CATSDLESAGYNEQFF.

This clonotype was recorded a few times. DNA for the CDR3: TGTGCCAGCAGTGACTGGGGACAGTACACAGATACGCAGTATTTT. It specifies CASSDWGQYTDTQYF. The chain joins TRBV6-2 or TRBV6-3 to TRBJ2-3; 7 nucleotides match TRBD1. CDR1 is MNHEY and CDR2 is SVGEGT in the germline V gene. The CDR3 extends over 15 amino acids. The J segment lost 2 bases and the V segment lost 5 bases, leaving 7 bases of the junction unmatched.

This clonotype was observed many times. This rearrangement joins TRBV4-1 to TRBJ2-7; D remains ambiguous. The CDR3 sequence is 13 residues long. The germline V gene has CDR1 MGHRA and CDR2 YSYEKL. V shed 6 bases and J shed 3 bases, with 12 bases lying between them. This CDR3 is CASSSDLGYEQYF. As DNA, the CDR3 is TGCGCCAGCAGTTCCGATTTGGGCTACGAGCAGTACTTC.

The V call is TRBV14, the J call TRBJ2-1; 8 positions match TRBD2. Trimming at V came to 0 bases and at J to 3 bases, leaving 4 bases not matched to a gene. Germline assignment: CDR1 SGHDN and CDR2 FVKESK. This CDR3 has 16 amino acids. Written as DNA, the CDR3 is TGTGCCAGCAGCCAAGATAAGGCGGGAGGCTACAATGAGCAGTTCTTC. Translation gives CASSQDKAGGYNEQFF. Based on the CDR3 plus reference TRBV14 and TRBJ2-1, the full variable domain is EAGVTQFPSHSVIEKGQTVTLRCDPISGHDNLYWYRRVMGKEIKFLLHFVKESKQDESGMPNNRFLAERTGGTYSTLKVQPAELEDSGVYFCASSQDKAGGYNEQFFGPGTRLTVL.

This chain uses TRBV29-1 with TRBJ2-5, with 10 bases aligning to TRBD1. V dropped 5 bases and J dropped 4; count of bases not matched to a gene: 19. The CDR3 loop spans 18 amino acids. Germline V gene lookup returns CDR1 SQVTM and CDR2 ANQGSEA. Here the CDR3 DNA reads TGCAGCGTTACCGACAGGGGGCTGGGGGCCGTCGACGGAGAGACCCAGTACTTC. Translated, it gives CSVTDRGLGAVDGETQYF.